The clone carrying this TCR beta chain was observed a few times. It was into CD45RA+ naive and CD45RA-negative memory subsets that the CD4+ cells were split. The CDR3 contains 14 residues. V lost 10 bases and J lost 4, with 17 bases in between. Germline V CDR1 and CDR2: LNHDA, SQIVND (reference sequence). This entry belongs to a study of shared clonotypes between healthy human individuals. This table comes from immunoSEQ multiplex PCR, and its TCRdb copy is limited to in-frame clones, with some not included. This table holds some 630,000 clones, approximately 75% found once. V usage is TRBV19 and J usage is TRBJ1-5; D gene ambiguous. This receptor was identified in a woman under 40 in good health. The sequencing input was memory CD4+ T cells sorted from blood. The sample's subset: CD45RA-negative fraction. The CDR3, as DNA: TGTGCCACCAAACGGACGGAGACTAATCAGCCCCAGCATTTT. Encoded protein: CATKRTETNQPQHF.